One sample yielded the 20 T cell receptor beta chains listed below, sequenced in a study of cytotoxic CD8 clonotypes in ibrutinib-treated CLL. The table came from immunoSEQ multiplex PCR; TCRdb's copy has only in-frame clones and leaves some out. This sample has about 140,000 clones, with 70% to 90% found just once. Sample: PBMCs, taken after 36 months of ibrutinib treatment. These receptors were obtained from a human donor with chronic lymphocytic leukemia.

The rearrangement uses TRBV10-2 and TRBJ2-1, with TRBD2 matching 11 bases. This CDR3 contains 15 residues. Germline V gene data show CDR1 as WSHSY and CDR2 as SAAADI. V trimming: 5 bases; J trimming: 4 bases; junction bases outside the gene matches: 4. The CDR3 sequence is CASSLSGREYNEQFF. Written as DNA, the CDR3 is TGCGCCAGCAGTCTTAGCGGGAGGGAGTACAATGAGCAGTTCTTC.

The chain joins TRBV5-6 to TRBJ1-3; D is ambiguous. Germline CDR1 SGHDT, CDR2 YYEEEE. V shed 6 bases and J shed 0 bases, with 10 bases lying between them. The CDR3 length is 14 residues. The CDR3 spells CASILQSSGNTIYF. CDR3 DNA sequence: TGTGCCAGCATATTACAGAGCTCTGGAAACACCATATATTTT.

The chain is built from TRBV10-3 and TRBJ1-6, with D uncertain. Looked up from germline, CDR1 is ENHRY and CDR2 is SYGVKD. This CDR3 is 13 amino acids long. V lost 7 bases and J lost 7, with 11 bases in between. The CDR3 spells CAIKVAGNSPLHF. CDR3 DNA: TGTGCCATCAAGGTAGCAGGAAATTCACCCCTCCACTTT.

This clone was found a few times. The chain joins TRBV4-1 to TRBJ1-2, with 7 nucleotides matching TRBD1. This CDR3 is 16 amino acids long. Trimming at V came to 5 bases and at J to 0 bases, leaving 9 bases not matched to a gene. CDR1 is MGHRA, CDR2 YSYEKL, per germline. The CDR3 DNA follows: TGCGCCAGCAGCACGAGTACCGGGACAGCTAACTATGGCTACACCTTC. This sequence encodes CASSTSTGTANYGYTF.

The CDR3 nucleotides are TGTGCCAGCAGTTACGTAGCGGGGCAGCCCTACAATGAGCAGTTCTTC. Its protein is CASSYVAGQPYNEQFF. The chain has TRBV6-5 and TRBJ2-1, with TRBD2 matching 8 bases. Germline loops: CDR1 MNHEY, CDR2 SVGAGI. The junction had 5 bases not matched to a gene; V was cut back by 2 bases and J by 2 bases. This CDR3 is built from 16 residues.

The chain has TRBV11-2 and TRBJ2-7, with D perhaps assigned TRBD1 or TRBD2 (6 bases each). Per the germline V gene, CDR1 is SGHAT and CDR2 is FQNNGV. The CDR3 loop spans 15 amino acids. Trimming shortened V by 5 bases and J by 3 bases, and 17 bases separated the two germline ends. CDR3: CASSPKSGGYYEQYF. The DNA for the CDR3 is TGTGCCAGCAGCCCGAAATCCGGGGGCTACTACGAGCAGTACTTC. The complete variable domain, with remaining parts taken from reference TRBV11-2 and TRBJ2-7, reads EAGVAQSPRYKIIEKRQSVAFWCNPISGHATLYWYQQILGQGPKLLIQFQNNGVVDDSQLPKDRFSAERLKGVDSTLKIQPAKLEDSAVYLCASSPKSGGYYEQYFGPGTRLTVT.

The chain employs TRBV5-1 and TRBJ2-3; TRBD2 agrees at 7 bases. Per germline, CDR1 SGHRS and CDR2 YFSETQ. The CDR3 has 15 residues. J gave up 1 base and V 0 bases, and 2 bases lay outside the gene matches. CDR3 region: CASSLGLAGTDTQYF. DNA of the CDR3: TGCGCCAGCAGCTTGGGGCTAGCGGGCACAGATACGCAGTATTTT.

This clone was recorded once. In nucleotides, the CDR3 is TGTGCCATCAGACCCGGGACACGAGAGACCCAGTACTTC. Its protein product is CAIRPGTRETQYF. The rearrangement links TRBV10-3 to TRBJ2-5; weak D call: TRBD1 (6 bases). The CDR3 loop spans 13 amino acids. Germline V lookup: CDR1 ENHRY, CDR2 SYGVKD. Trimming removed 6 bases from V and 4 bases from J, with 12 bases in between.

This chain links TRBV20-1 with TRBJ1-5; D gene unclear. Germline V gives CDR1 DFQATT, CDR2 SNEGSKA (reference sequence). CDR3 length: 10 residues. V was trimmed by 4 bases and J by 11 bases, leaving 9 bases between them. CDR3 sequence: CSATRLTQHF. The CDR3, as DNA: TGCAGTGCTACCCGTCTGACCCAGCATTTT.

The V and J genes are TRBV25-1 and TRBJ2-5; D might be TRBD1 or TRBD2, each matching 6 bases. Trimming pared 5 bases from V and 11 bases from J, leaving 24 bases between. Germline CDR1 is MGHDK and CDR2 is SYGVNS. This CDR3 region has 15 residues. For the CDR3, the DNA is TGTGCCAGCAGTCCAGTGGGGGGTACAGGGTTATTTCAGTACTTC. Translating gives CASSPVGGTGLFQYF.

A word on this clone: Other DNA sequences of this sample code for an identical CDR3. This sequence joins TRBV14 and TRBJ2-7; 8 bases line up with TRBD1. The CDR3 is 15 residues long. Trimming took 4 bases from V and 7 from J; bases not matched to a gene: 12. The V gene's germline CDR1 is SGHDN and CDR2 FVKESK. CDR3 nucleotide sequence: TGTGCCAGCAGCCTGGCCGGAGCGAACAGGGGGGAGCAGTACTTC. This encodes CASSLAGANRGEQYF.

Only one count was recorded for this clone. The rearrangement links TRBV9 to TRBJ2-2; no clear D. The CDR3 covers 13 residues. The germline gives CDR1 SGDLS, CDR2 YYNGEE. The V gene lost 4 bases and the J gene lost 10 bases, with 14 bases spanning the gap. The CDR3 DNA follows: TGTGCCAGCAGCCCGAGTGGTCCTTTGGAGCTGTTTTTT. Its translation is CASSPSGPLELFF.

The genes are TRBV9 and TRBJ1-2, with D unclear. The length of the CDR3 is 14 residues. Germline lookup yields CDR1 SGDLS and CDR2 YYNGEE. The V and J ends lost 3 bases and 1 base respectively, with 10 bases between them. CDR3 region: CASSGEALNYGYTF. The DNA of the CDR3 is TGTGCCAGCAGCGGGGAGGCGCTTAACTATGGCTACACCTTC.

This clone was seen just once. The chain employs TRBV7-9 and TRBJ2-1; the match to TRBD1 covers 8 bases. This CDR3 contains 17 residues. The ends lost 4 bases at V and 5 bases at J; junction bases unmatched: 13. CDR1 SEHNR and CDR2 FQNEAQ come from the germline V gene (reference sequence). The CDR3 is CASSYKPGTGLHNEQFF. DNA of the CDR3: TGTGCCAGCAGCTATAAACCCGGGACAGGCCTACACAATGAGCAGTTCTTC.

The rearrangement joins TRBV2 to TRBJ1-2, with D hard to call. The germline CDR1 and CDR2 sequences are SNHLY and FYNNEI. The CDR3 is 14 residues long. The V end was cut by 7 bases, the J end by 4 bases, with 16 bases between. CDR3 protein: CASKEASFVYGYTF. The CDR3 nucleotides are TGTGCCAGCAAGGAGGCTTCCTTCGTCTATGGCTACACCTTC.

The chain links TRBV4-1 to TRBJ2-5; 12 bases map to TRBD2. The CDR3 runs to 16 residues. Germline trimming cut 4 bases from V and 1 base from J; bases unmatched to any gene: 4. From germline, CDR1 is MGHRA and CDR2 YSYEKL. The CDR3: CASSLRLAGAQETQYF. CDR3 nucleotide sequence: TGCGCCAGCAGCCTTAGACTAGCGGGAGCCCAAGAGACCCAGTACTTC.

Remarks on this clone: The germline gene is not matched at one end of the junction; a read error may be the cause. V gene TRBV9 combines with J gene TRBJ1-1; D perhaps matches TRBD1 (6 bases). From germline, CDR1 is SGDLS and CDR2 YYNGEE. The CDR3 runs to 17 residues. The CDR3 bases are TGTGCTAGCAGCGTAGGGGGGAGAGGGGCACTGAACACTGAAGCTTTCTTT. Its protein product is CASSVGGRGALNTEAFF.

This clone was found a few times. The chain combines TRBV7-9 with TRBJ2-7; 7 nucleotides agree with TRBD1. Germline loops: CDR1 SEHNR, CDR2 FQNEAQ (reference sequence). V dropped 0 bases and J dropped 7; count of bases not matched to a gene: 3. The CDR3 runs 13 residues. DNA for the CDR3: TGTGCCAGCAGCTTAGCTGACAGGGAAGAGCAGTACTTC. Its translation is CASSLADREEQYF. Full variable domain (outside the CDR3, taken from reference TRBV7-9 and TRBJ2-7): DTGVSQNPRHKITKRGQNVTFRCDPISEHNRLYWYRQTLGQGPEFLTYFQNEAQLEKSRLLSDRFSAERPKGSFSTLEIQRTEQGDSAMYLCASSLADREEQYFGPGTRLTVT.

This chain connects TRBV7-2 to TRBJ2-1, with 7 bases matching TRBD2. Trimming removed 1 base from V and 0 bases from J; junction bases left unmatched: 3. This CDR3 comprises 16 residues. Germline CDR1 is SGHTA and CDR2 is FQGNSA. The CDR3 nucleotides read TGTGCCAGCAGCTTAGGTGGGGGGGTCTCCTACAATGAGCAGTTCTTC. This gives the protein CASSLGGGVSYNEQFF.

V is TRBV19 and J is TRBJ1-2; 10 nucleotides line up with TRBD1. Losses at the gene ends were 6 bases for V and 4 bases for J; bases not matched to a gene: 2. The CDR3 has 13 residues. Germline CDR1 LNHDA, CDR2 SQIVND (reference sequence). The CDR3 coding sequence is TGTGCCAGTAGGACAGGGGGCACCTATGGCTACACCTTC. Translating gives CASRTGGTYGYTF.